This TCR beta chain was documented in a study of blood T cell repertoires in COVID-19. About the study: Nucleic acid was either cDNA or gDNA, and it came from T cells, B-cell-depleted T cells, or PBMCs.

This CDR3 has 13 amino acids. V shed 4 bases and J shed 4 bases, with 11 bases lying between them. CDR1 SGDLS and CDR2 YYNGEE come from the germline V gene. The assay was immunoSEQ multiplex PCR, and TCRdb's table has in-frame clones only and misses some. Counted here are over 150,000 clones, roughly 80% occurring once; the ten biggest clones make up around 7%. Donors in Cohort 3 counted as recovered after two negative PCRs, clearance, or symptom resolution. The sequence came from a man over 45 who had recovered from COVID-19. The sample comprised PBMCs or T cells enriched from blood (not recorded which). The V call is TRBV9, the J call TRBJ1-1; TRBD1 might be the D (6 bases). Here the CDR3 DNA reads TGTGCCAGCAGCCCCACAGGGCGCACTGAAGCTTTCTTT. It encodes CASSPTGRTEAFF. Full variable domain (rest looked up from reference TRBV9 and TRBJ1-1): DSGVTQTPKHLITATGQRVTLRCSPRSGDLSVYWYQQSLDQGLQFLIQYYNGEERAKGNILERFSAQQFPDLHSELNLSSLELGDSALYFCASSPTGRTEAFFGQGTRLTVV.